The clone carrying this TCR beta chain was recorded once. TCRdb keeps only in-frame clones here, not all; method: immunoSEQ multiplex PCR. Among tens of thousands of clones, 85% to 95% were seen once, and the ten largest hold 1.5% to 2.5%. Germline loops: CDR1 SGHTA, CDR2 FQGTGA. The V and J ends lost 2 bases and 1 base respectively, with 9 bases between them. This CDR3 has 15 amino acids. This record belongs to a study of T cell changes during pregnancy in multiple sclerosis. The rearrangement uses TRBV7-3 and TRBJ2-1; a possible D gene is TRBD2 (6 bases). This sequence originates from a female donor in good health, enrolled as a control in a pregnancy study. Material: peripheral blood, obtained in the third trimester of pregnancy. CDR3 loop: CASSLGGRSYNEQFF. The DNA of the CDR3 is TGTGCCAGCAGCTTAGGGGGGAGGTCCTACAATGAGCAGTTCTTC.